What follows describes a single T cell receptor (beta chain). This clone was seen only a few times. Its antigen is still unknown. The sample holds no much larger clone one base away, and base qualities are not on file. CDR3 length: 13 amino acids, cysteine to phenylalanine. This entry keeps only the CDR3 DNA: 39 bases, framed from base 1. Trimming removed 3 bases from V and 4 bases from J, leaving 10 bases between the germline ends. The germline V gene specifies SGHAT as CDR1 and FQNNGV as CDR2. The data were taken from a study of neoadjuvant anti-PD-1 for oral cavity cancer (dated by TCRdb to the early 2020s). The study in broad terms: Before curative-intent surgical resection, most patients were given three to four biweekly doses of nivolumab at 3 mg/kg. Patients who did not progress were given a fourth nivolumab dose at about day 43 and had definitive surgical resection on days 50-56. Patients with complete response, partial response or stable disease by RECIST 1.1 were defined as responders, whereas patients with progression were defined as non-responders. An approximately 33% response rate was observed in the parent correlative cohort, in which 12 patients were included. Study-level results and caveats: The TCR analyses had only three patients in each response group, and the authors called for validation in larger cohorts. A higher pretreatment blood Treg/Th17 ratio correlated with both higher pretreatment blood TCRbeta clonality and lower post-treatment tumor TCRbeta clonality. Greater tumor shrinkage was correlated with larger post-treatment sizes of preexisting intratumoral clones, suggesting that expansion of preexisting clones contributed to response.

For survey sequencing of tumor libraries, mostly 4.8 ug of input genomic DNA was used, and two replicates were run per sample. The immunoSEQ hsTCRbeta kit was used to prepare TCRbeta libraries, following the manufacturer's instructions. The completed libraries were mixed into a single pool at 3 nM, then sequenced with an Illumina NovaSeq 6000 S4 flow cell. The study's own analysis went as follows. Raw data preprocessing and quality control were performed with the immunoSEQ Analyzer. The analysis was limited to productive rearrangements, and each clonotype was defined by a unique CDR3 amino acid sequence. Using the R package tcR, the researchers computed the Gini-Simpson index as their estimate of repertoire clonality. Student's t test was used to compare Gini indices, while Pearson correlation assessed associations with tumor size change. TCRdb mirrors the immuneACCESS table, restricted to in-frame sequences. Some clones are absent from its copies; in checked studies, under half trace to an unresolved V gene, and the reason for the others is unknown. The V and J calls and clone size come from that table; D and trimming were worked out from the DNA. The sample yields 35,000 to 40,000 clones; roughly two fifths were counted once. About a sixth of the sample rests with the top ten.

The time point label corresponds to: after neoadjuvant nivolumab, at surgical resection. The patients had newly diagnosed stage II-IVA oral cavity squamous cell carcinoma and had not received any prior systemic or radiation treatment. The cohort was composed of patients with HPV-negative, locally advanced oral cavity squamous cell carcinoma. Samples came from a longitudinal correlative study of a single-arm phase II trial of neoadjuvant nivolumab in oral cavity squamous cell carcinoma. Subject-matched pre- and post-treatment PBMCs and tumors from three responders and three non-responders were subjected to genomic DNA-based TCRbeta sequencing. For tumor tissue, genomic DNA extraction relied on the Maxwell RSC DNA from Tissue kit.

This receptor chain uses TRBV11-2 and TRBJ2-7; the D region possibly corresponds to TRBD2 (6 bases align). Sequenced here: tumor tissue, sampled after nivolumab (anti-PD-1) treatment. The clonotype was recovered from a person aged 35-79 years with oral cavity squamous cell carcinoma. CDR3 sequence: CASSFGSGYEQYF. In nucleotides, the sequence is TGTGCCAGCAGCTTCGGTAGCGGATACGAGCAGTACTTC.